The clone carrying this T cell receptor beta chain was recorded at least ten times. The sample originates from a study of CD8 T cells in ankylosing spondylitis. This CDR3 comprises 17 residues. Germline V gene data show CDR1 as SGHAT and CDR2 as FQNNGV. Deletions cut 2 bases from V and 0 bases from J, with 16 bases between. TCRdb processed the 5' RACE reads anew with MiXCR; each CDR3 protein has one entry. The repertoire holds 200,000 to 250,000 distinct CDR3 sequences, with around 8% as singletons. The rearrangement joins TRBV11-2 to TRBJ2-5; D assignment may be TRBD1 or TRBD2 (5 bases each). The sequencing sample was made of blood, either unsorted or a sorted T cell fraction (not recorded which). The TCR originated in a female donor with ankylosing spondylitis or in good health (not recorded which). DNA of the CDR3: TGTGCCAGCAGCTTAAATCCTAGCCTGGGGGACCAAGAGACCCAGTACTTC. Its protein is CASSLNPSLGDQETQYF.